The T cell receptor (beta chain) under discussion was sequenced for a study of a mutant IDH1 vaccine in newly diagnosed glioma. The overall study: Antecedent treatment encompassed radiotherapy, temozolomide, or their combination; the majority received both.

This CDR3 is built from 14 residues. CDR1 and CDR2 from the germline V gene are SGHTA and FQGNSA. Trimming took 1 base from V and 9 from J, leaving 13 bases between them. The time point denotes: baseline, week 1 (first vaccination visit). This sample's treatment: pre-vaccination baseline after standard-of-care therapy. TCRdb's copy holds only in-frame clones and misses some; the assay was immunoSEQ multiplex PCR. In the table there are about 66,000 clones, 86% of which are singletons. The clonotype comes from a man younger than 45 with glioma. The chain recombines TRBV7-2 with TRBJ1-5, with a possible D match to TRBD1 (6 bases). The sequencing used PBMCs, collected from a glioma patient treated with radiotherapy, temozolomide or both. CDR3 loop: CASSLDLRGRPQHF. The DNA of the CDR3 is TGTGCCAGCAGCTTAGATCTCAGGGGAAGGCCCCAGCATTTT.